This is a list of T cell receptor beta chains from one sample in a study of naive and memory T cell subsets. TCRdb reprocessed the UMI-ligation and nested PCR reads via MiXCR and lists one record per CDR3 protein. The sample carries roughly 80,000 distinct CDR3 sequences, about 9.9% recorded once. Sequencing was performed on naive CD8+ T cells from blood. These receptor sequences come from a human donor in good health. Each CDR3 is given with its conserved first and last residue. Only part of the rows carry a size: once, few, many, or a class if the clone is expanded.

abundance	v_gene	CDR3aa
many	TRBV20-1	CSARLIDGYTF
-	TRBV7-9	CASSGMETQYF
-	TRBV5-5	CASSAGISGANVLTF
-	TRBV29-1	CSAEGSDSGRVNEQFF
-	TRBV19	CASSPPRTGTKMDGYTF
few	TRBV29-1	CSVTALTVDRESGNTIYF
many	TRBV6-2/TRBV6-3	CASSYLSPSHGDTEAFF
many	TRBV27	CASRNPTGSQETQYF
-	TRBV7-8	CASSFWSPVTSGVGGEEQYF
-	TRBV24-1	CATSNKGQFSGEQYF
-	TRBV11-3	CASSLGLAGGPISGELFF
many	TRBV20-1	CSARDLRRLAGGPDTQYF
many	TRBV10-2	CASSEPQTDEQYF
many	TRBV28	CASSFSRGTEAFF
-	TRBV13	CASSLEGGTRYEQYF
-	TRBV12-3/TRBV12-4	CASSPTSRYSYNEQFF
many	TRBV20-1	CSAVSVVDNYNEQFF
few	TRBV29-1	CSVAWPETNEKLFF
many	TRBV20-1	CSPRGQGATSSYEQYF
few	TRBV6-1	CASSVVDYSNQPQHF
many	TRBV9	CASSVGGSEYNEQFF
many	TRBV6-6	CASSTRDSYEQYF
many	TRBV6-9	CASSYTSGRGNEQFF
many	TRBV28	CASTDTGLQETQYF
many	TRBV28	CASSTYDSNQPQHF
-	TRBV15	CATSIPQGFNTGELFF
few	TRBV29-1	CSVEGGGWSTEAFF
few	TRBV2	CASTLDRANQPQHF
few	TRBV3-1	CASSQEEGTGELFF
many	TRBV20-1	CSVGFGELNTEAFF
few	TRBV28	CASSFGTGLETQYF
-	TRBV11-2	CASEVAGVTDTQYF
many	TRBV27	CASSLNKVGSWPQHF
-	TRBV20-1	CSAAPREGSYEQYF
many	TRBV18	CASSRTRQDGTYSNQPQHF
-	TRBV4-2	CASSQGGTGHSYEQYF
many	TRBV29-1	CSADREVRTDTQYF
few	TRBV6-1	CASSEDWGQRTSGYLYNEQFF
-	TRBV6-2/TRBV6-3	CASSYSNRGRYNEQFF
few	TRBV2	CASSGRLAGEKQYF
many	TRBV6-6	CASSYSASYEQYF
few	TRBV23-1	CASGPLGTTEAFF
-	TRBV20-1	CSARYSGRVLSYNEQFF
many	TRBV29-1	CSVKGGSSYEQYF
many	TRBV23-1	CASPGTSETGDTQYF
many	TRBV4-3	CASSQSIYQLETQYF
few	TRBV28	CASSLNNRGRMYEQYF
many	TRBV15	CATSLLTEAFF
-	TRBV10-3	CAISPEGAPNEQYF
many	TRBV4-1	CASSQDWDSPWDTQYF
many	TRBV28	CASSSQDYEQYF
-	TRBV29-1	CSVRTGGDYEQYF